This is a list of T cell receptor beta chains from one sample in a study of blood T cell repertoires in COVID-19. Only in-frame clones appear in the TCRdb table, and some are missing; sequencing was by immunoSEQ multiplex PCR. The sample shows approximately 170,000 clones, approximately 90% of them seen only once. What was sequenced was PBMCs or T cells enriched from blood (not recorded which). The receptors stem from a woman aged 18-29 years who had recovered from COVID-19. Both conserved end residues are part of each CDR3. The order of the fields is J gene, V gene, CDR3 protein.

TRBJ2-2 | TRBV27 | CASKPTGGTGELFF
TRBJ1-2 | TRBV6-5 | CASSHQGAGGYTF
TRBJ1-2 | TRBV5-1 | CASSEGQPLANYGYTF
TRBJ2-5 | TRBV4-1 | CASSPPGQGAQVNF
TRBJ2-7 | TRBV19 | CASRTTDRGNPYEQYF
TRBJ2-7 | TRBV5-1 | CASSLRGSYEQYF
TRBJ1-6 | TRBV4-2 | CASSTPRQGTLHF
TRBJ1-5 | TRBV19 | CASSRGGNQPQHF
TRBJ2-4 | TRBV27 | CASSLGRGGPVQYF
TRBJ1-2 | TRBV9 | CASTSRGNYGYTF
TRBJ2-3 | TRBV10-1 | CAARERGTDTQYF
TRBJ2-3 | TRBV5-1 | CASSFDYNTDTQYF
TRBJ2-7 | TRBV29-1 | CSVVGGPSSAYEQYF
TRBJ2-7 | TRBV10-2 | CASKLGLAGGEQYF
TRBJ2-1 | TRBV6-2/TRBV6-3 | CASSYSMVAGLNEQFF
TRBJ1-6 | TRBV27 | CASRRGGEGFMYNSPLHF
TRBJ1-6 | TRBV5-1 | CASSETEGTGSPLHF
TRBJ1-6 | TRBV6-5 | CASSSPGDSYNSPLHF
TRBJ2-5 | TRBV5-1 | CASSPSRGAETQYF
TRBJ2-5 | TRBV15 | CATSRDRTDRGREVTQYF
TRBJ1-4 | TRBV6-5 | CASSRAGTPGEKLFF
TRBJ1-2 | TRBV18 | CASSPSTGGEGGYTF
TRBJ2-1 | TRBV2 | CASGVGLRSYNEQFF
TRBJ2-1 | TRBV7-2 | CASSHEGGIYEQFF
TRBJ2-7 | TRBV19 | CASRQGSDFDEQYF
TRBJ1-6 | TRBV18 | CASSPDGQGENSPLHF
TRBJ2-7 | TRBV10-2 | CASSASGRAGYEQYF
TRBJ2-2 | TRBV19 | CASRGQANTGELFF
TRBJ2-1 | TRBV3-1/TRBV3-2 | CASSRQGVNEQFF
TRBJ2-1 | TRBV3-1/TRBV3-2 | CASSPSGRFHNEQFF
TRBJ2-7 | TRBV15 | CATSRDRAQAYEQYF
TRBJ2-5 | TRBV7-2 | CASSSSEVSGGETQYF
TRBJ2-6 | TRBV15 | CATSPQWGQGVPGANVLTF
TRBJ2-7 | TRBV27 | CASSLGQGTENEQYF
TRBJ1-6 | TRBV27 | CASRLPGYSPLHF
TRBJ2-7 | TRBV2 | CASTAGYEQYF
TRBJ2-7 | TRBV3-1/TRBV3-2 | CASSQESGTGYSEQYF
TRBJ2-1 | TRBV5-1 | CASTGTGSVNNEQFF
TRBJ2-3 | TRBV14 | CASSQDIRDTQYF
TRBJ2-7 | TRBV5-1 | CASSSRGGSAYEQYF
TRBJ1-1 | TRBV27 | CASTFRVGGNTEAFF
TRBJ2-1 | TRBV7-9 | CASSRSGTSSYNEQFF
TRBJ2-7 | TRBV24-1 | CATSDATGEDSYEQYF
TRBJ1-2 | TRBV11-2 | CASSLGGLYGYTF
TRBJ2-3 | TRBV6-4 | CASSAGTSETDTQYF
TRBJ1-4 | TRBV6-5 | CASSPGPEAPQLFF
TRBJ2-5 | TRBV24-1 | CATSDFRGIETQYF
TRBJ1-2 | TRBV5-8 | CASSGWEGYTF
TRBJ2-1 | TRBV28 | CASRVRGGVVSNEQFF
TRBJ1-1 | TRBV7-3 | CASSLTPVNTEAFF
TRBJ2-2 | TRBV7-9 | CASSSGGFSGELFF
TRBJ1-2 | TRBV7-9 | CASTLKGVWGDYGYTF
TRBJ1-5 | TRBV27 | CASSLKGAGRPQHF
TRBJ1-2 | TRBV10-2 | CASSEAGIYGYTF
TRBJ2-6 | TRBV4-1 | CASSQVPGSGANVLTF
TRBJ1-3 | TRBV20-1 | CSARDRNTIYF
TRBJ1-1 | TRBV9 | CASSHRDRGKTEAFF
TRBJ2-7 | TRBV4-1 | CASSQARAPTAYEQYF